The 16 T cell receptor beta chains in this list originate from one sample, sequenced in a study of shared clonotypes between healthy human individuals. The method was immunoSEQ multiplex PCR; TCRdb's version includes in-frame clones alone and lacks a portion of them. The sample includes fewer than 600,000 clones, 79% seen only once; the top ten take 10% to 15%. The sample taken for sequencing was PBMCs. Every receptor here comes from a woman aged 40 to 49 in good health. Some clones in this sample may be carry-over from other donors' samples.

CDR3 bases: TGTGCCAGCAGTGAATTGGGGGGGGTTGGGACTGAAGCTTTCTTT. Translating it yields CASSELGGVGTEAFF. V gene TRBV2 combines with J gene TRBJ1-1; maybe TRBD1 (5 bases). There are 15 residues in the CDR3. Trimming removed 2 bases from V and 5 bases from J, with 15 bases in between. The germline gives CDR1 SNHLY, CDR2 FYNNEI.

J is TRBJ2-3 and V is TRBV9, with D perhaps assigned TRBD1 or TRBD2 (7 bases each). Per germline, CDR1 SGDLS and CDR2 YYNGEE. Deletions cut 4 bases from V and 10 bases from J, with 19 bases between. There are 14 residues in the CDR3. The CDR3 nucleotides are TGTGCCAGCAGCCGGGGGGTAAGACAGGGTTCGCAGTATTTT. Translating it yields CASSRGVRQGSQYF.

The chain links TRBV6-1 to TRBJ1-2, with a tentative D call TRBD1 (5 bases). In germline, CDR1 is MNHNS, CDR2 SASEGT. The CDR3 loop spans 15 amino acids. Deletions cut 0 bases from V and 5 bases from J, with 13 bases between. The CDR3 DNA reads as TGTGCCAGCAGTGAAGCTCCGGGCGGGGGGTATGGCTACACCTTC. Protein sequence: CASSEAPGGGYGYTF.

The chain couples TRBV21-1 to TRBJ2-7; the D segment call TRBD2 is taken from the table without a DNA check. TRBV21-1 is a recognized pseudogene. The CDR3 totals 20 residues. CDR3 loop: CASSKARGVLRRGNLYEQYF. The CDR3 nucleotides read TGTGCCAGCAGCAAAGCGCGGGGTGTCTTACGGCGGGGCAACCTCTACGAGCAGTACTTC.

V and J are TRBV18 and TRBJ1-1, with D unresolved. Trimming took 3 bases from V and 0 from J, leaving 8 bases between them. CDR1 and CDR2 from the germline V gene are KGHSH and LQKENI. The CDR3 extends over 14 amino acids. CDR3 nucleotide sequence: TGTGCCAGCTCACCGTGGGATATGAACACTGAAGCTTTCTTT. Its translation: CASSPWDMNTEAFF.

The chain is built from TRBV28 and TRBJ2-7; 8 nucleotides align to TRBD2. CDR1 and CDR2 (germline): MDHEN, SYDVKM. CDR3 length equals 15 residues. V dropped 7 bases and J dropped 3; count of bases not matched to a gene: 11. CDR3 DNA: TGTGCCAGCACCTTGTCGGGAGGGCCGCTCTACGAGCAGTACTTC. Its protein product is CASTLSGGPLYEQYF. Full variable domain (rest looked up from reference TRBV28 and TRBJ2-7): DVKVTQSSRYLVKRTGEKVFLECVQDMDHENMFWYRQDPGLGLRLIYFSYDVKMKEKGDIPEGYSVSREKKERFSLILESASTNQTSMYLCASTLSGGPLYEQYFGPGTRLTVT.

This chain links TRBV6-5 with TRBJ1-5; the D gene is possibly TRBD1 (5 bases). The CDR3 contains 15 residues. Trimming shortened V by 7 bases and J by 0 bases, and 13 bases separated the two germline ends. The germline V gene has CDR1 MNHEY and CDR2 SVGAGI. The CDR3 nucleotides are TGTGCCAGCACCCCGTTCAGGGATAGCAATCAGCCCCAGCATTTT. This encodes CASTPFRDSNQPQHF.

The chain couples TRBV28 to TRBJ2-7; 9 bases are shared with TRBD2. V lost 5 bases, J lost 6 bases, and 20 bases stayed unmatched. Germline V CDR1 and CDR2: MDHEN, SYDVKM. CDR3 length: 18 amino acids. This chain's CDR3 is CASSARPWRGRAWGEQYF. CDR3 nucleotide sequence: TGTGCCAGCAGTGCCCGCCCCTGGCGCGGGAGGGCCTGGGGCGAGCAGTACTTC. Full variable domain (remainder filled in from reference TRBV28 and TRBJ2-7): DVKVTQSSRYLVKRTGEKVFLECVQDMDHENMFWYRQDPGLGLRLIYFSYDVKMKEKGDIPEGYSVSREKKERFSLILESASTNQTSMYLCASSARPWRGRAWGEQYFGPGTRLTVT.

Comment on this clone: This could be a read error, since a much larger clone is one nucleotide away. The V and J genes are TRBV11-3 and TRBJ1-2, with a tentative D call TRBD1 (5 bases). V was pared by 5 bases and J by 2 bases, with 24 bases between. The CDR3 totals 18 residues. The germline CDR1 and CDR2 sequences are SGHNT and YENEEA. The CDR3 loop is CASSPSLTPGTVNYGYTF. The DNA of the CDR3 is TGTGCCAGCAGCCCTTCACTAACCCCCGGGACCGTAAACTATGGCTACACCTTC. Full variable domain (outside the CDR3, taken from reference TRBV11-3 and TRBJ1-2): EAGVVQSPRYKIIEKKQPVAFWCNPISGHNTLYWYLQNLGQGPELLIRYENEEAVDDSQLPKDRFSAERLKGVDSTLKIQPAELGDSAVYLCASSPSLTPGTVNYGYTFGSGTRLTVV.

The V gene is TRBV10-3, the J gene TRBJ2-7; D is perhaps TRBD1 (6 bases). V shed 5 bases and J shed 5 bases, with 13 bases lying between them. CDR1 and CDR2 (germline): ENHRY, SYGVKD. The CDR3 sequence is 13 residues long. The CDR3 spells CAISWGLRDEQYF. The CDR3 coding sequence is TGTGCCATCAGTTGGGGGCTCCGAGACGAGCAGTACTTC.

The rearrangement links TRBV7-9 to TRBJ2-1; D is possibly TRBD2 (5 bases). The CDR3 is made up of 15 amino acids. V lost 3 bases, J lost 2 bases, and 11 bases lay in between. CDR1 is SEHNR and CDR2 is FQNEAQ in the germline V gene (reference sequence). CDR3 in amino acids: CASSFAGLTYNEQFF. In nucleotides, the CDR3 is TGTGCCAGCAGCTTCGCGGGCCTAACCTACAATGAGCAGTTCTTC.

This sequence joins TRBV7-8 and TRBJ2-3, with D unclear. The CDR3 contains 14 residues. V was clipped by 5 bases and J by 0 bases, with 9 bases between them. Germline lookup yields CDR1 SGHVS and CDR2 FQNEAQ. CDR3 in amino acids: CASSRETSTDTQYF. Here the CDR3 DNA reads TGTGCCAGCAGCCGAGAAACTAGCACAGATACGCAGTATTTT.

This clone was counted a few times. The chain combines TRBV6-4 with TRBJ1-2; D may be TRBD1 (6 bases). Germline V gene data show CDR1 as MRHNA and CDR2 as SNTAGT. The V end lost 2 bases, the J end lost 8 bases, and 18 bases lay between the germline ends. CDR3 length: 15 residues. In nucleotides, the CDR3 is TGTGCCAGCAGTGACGGATCGGAGGGGGGCGGAGGCTACACCTTC. Translated, it gives CASSDGSEGGGGYTF.

The rearrangement joins TRBV6-1 to TRBJ1-4; D is unclear. This CDR3 region has 15 residues. In germline, CDR1 is MNHNS, CDR2 SASEGT. The V end lost 7 bases, the J end lost 6 bases, and 18 bases lay between the germline ends. For the CDR3, the DNA is TGTGCCAGCATTATGTTCCGGAGTGGGGATGAAAAACTGTTTTTT. Its translation is CASIMFRSGDEKLFF.

The gene calls are TRBV6-1 and TRBJ2-2; D possibly corresponds to TRBD1 (6 bases). The CDR3 runs to 13 residues. The ends were cut back, 5 bases at V and 5 bases at J, with 9 bases in the middle. In germline, CDR1 is MNHNS, CDR2 SASEGT. The DNA of the CDR3 is TGTGCCAGCAGTCGCGACAGGACCGGGGAGCTGTTTTTT. It encodes CASSRDRTGELFF.

This sequence joins TRBV5-1 and TRBJ2-2, with D possibly TRBD2 on 6 matching bases. The CDR3 sequence is 15 residues long. The germline gives CDR1 SGHRS, CDR2 YFSETQ. V was trimmed by 9 bases and J by 4 bases, leaving 19 bases between them. The DNA of the CDR3 is TGCGCCACCCGGGACTCGTGGGTGAGCACCGGGGAGCTGTTTTTT. It codes for CATRDSWVSTGELFF.